The 5 T cell receptor beta chains below were found in one sample sequenced in a study of cytomegalovirus exposure and HLA in healthy donors. Both 60 Vbeta primers and 13 Jbeta primers went into the PCR. The repertoire was sequenced with immunoSEQ multiplex PCR; TCRdb's copy has only in-frame clones and lacks some. The sample has about 160,000 clones; 75% to 90% are singletons. Sequenced input: PBMCs. The receptors come from a woman aged 18-29 years in good health and CMV-seronegative.

The chain joins TRBV4-1 to TRBJ2-1; D is perhaps TRBD2 (6 bases). The CDR3 loop spans 16 amino acids. Trimming took 4 bases from V and 9 from J, leaving 22 bases between them. From germline, CDR1 is MGHRA and CDR2 YSYEKL. This CDR3 is CASSPLPRETRGEQFF. The CDR3 DNA follows: TGCGCCAGCAGCCCTCTACCCCGGGAGACTCGCGGTGAGCAGTTCTTC.

The J gene is TRBJ2-7, the V gene TRBV29-1; possible D gene TRBD1, 5 bases. The CDR3 contains 13 residues. Germline V gene sequence: CDR1 SQVTM, CDR2 ANQGSEA. Trimming left V 7 bases short and J 3 bases short, with 16 bases between. CDR3 in DNA: TGCAGCGCCCGGACAATCCTGGGCTACGAGCAGTACTTC. Residues: CSARTILGYEQYF.

The chain employs TRBV28 and TRBJ2-1; TRBD2 matches 9 bases. Per the germline V gene, CDR1 is MDHEN and CDR2 is SYDVKM. This CDR3 region has 15 residues. V dropped 6 bases and J dropped 5; count of bases not matched to a gene: 8. CDR3 region: CASRILIAGDNEQFF. The CDR3 DNA reads as TGTGCCAGCAGAATACTTATAGCGGGGGACAATGAGCAGTTCTTC.

This clone was seen a single time. The chain employs TRBV7-6 and TRBJ2-3; 7 nucleotides line up with TRBD1. Germline V gives CDR1 SGHVS, CDR2 FNYEAQ. The CDR3 is made up of 15 amino acids. Trimming took 1 base from V and 5 from J; bases not matched to a gene: 6. The CDR3 loop reads CASSLGRGGRDTQYF. DNA for the CDR3: TGTGCCAGCAGCTTAGGAAGAGGGGGCAGAGATACGCAGTATTTT.

The chain has TRBV28 and TRBJ1-3, with D uncertain. This CDR3 spans 14 amino acids. The germline CDR1 and CDR2 sequences are MDHEN and SYDVKM. V lost 7 bases and J lost 1, with 11 bases in between. The CDR3 region is CASTTVFSGNTIYF. For the CDR3, the DNA is TGTGCCAGCACTACAGTATTTTCTGGAAACACCATATATTTT.